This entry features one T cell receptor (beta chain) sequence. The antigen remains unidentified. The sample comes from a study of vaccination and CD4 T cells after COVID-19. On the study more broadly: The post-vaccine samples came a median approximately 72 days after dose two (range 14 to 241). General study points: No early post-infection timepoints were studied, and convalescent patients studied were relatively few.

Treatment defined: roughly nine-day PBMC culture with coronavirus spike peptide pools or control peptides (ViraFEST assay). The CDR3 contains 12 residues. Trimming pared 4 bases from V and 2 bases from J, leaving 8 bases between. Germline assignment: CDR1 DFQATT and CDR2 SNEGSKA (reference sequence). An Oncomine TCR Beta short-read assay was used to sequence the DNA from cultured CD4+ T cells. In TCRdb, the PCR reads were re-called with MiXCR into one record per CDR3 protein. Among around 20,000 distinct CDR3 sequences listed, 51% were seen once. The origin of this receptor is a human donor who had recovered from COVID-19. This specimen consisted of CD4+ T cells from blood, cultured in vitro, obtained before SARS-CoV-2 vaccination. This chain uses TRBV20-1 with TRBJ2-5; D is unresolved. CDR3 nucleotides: TGCAGTGCTATTCACGTTCAAGAGACCCAGTACTTC. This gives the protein CSAIHVQETQYF.